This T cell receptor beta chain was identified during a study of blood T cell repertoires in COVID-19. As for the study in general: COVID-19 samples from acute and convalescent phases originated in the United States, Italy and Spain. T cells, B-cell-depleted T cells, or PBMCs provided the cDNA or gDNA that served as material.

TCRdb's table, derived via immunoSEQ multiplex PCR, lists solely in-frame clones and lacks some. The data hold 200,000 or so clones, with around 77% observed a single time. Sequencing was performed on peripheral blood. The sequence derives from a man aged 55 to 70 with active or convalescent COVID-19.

In DNA, the CDR3 is TGTGCCAGTAGTACAAACCTAGGGGGGGAGCAGCCCCAGCATTTT. It encodes CASSTNLGGEQPQHF. This chain joins TRBV19 and TRBJ1-5; D possibly corresponds to TRBD1 (6 bases). Trimming shortened V by 4 bases and J by 7 bases, and 17 bases separated the two germline ends. This CDR3 contains 15 residues. Germline assignment: CDR1 LNHDA and CDR2 SQIVND (reference sequence).